The entry below gives a single TCR beta chain sequence along with its context. The V and J ends lost 1 base and 3 bases respectively, with 10 bases between them. The germline gives CDR1 SGHTA, CDR2 FQGNSA. The CDR3 spans 15 residues. Original analysis: Amplification from reference gene primers served as the basis for estimated nucleated cell counts. Produced via immunoSEQ multiplex PCR; TCRdb's table is partial and in-frame only. D and trimming were read from the DNA, whereas the V and J calls and clone size are those reported in that table. The sample contains fewer than 300,000 clones, 81% of which appear only once. The data were taken from a study of blood T cell repertoires in COVID-19. Study in general: The United States, Italy and Spain were the sources of the acute and convalescent COVID-19 samples.

This sequence was found in a woman in her sixties or seventies with active or convalescent COVID-19. The chain combines TRBV7-2 with TRBJ1-3; the D is unclear. Sequenced material: peripheral blood. The CDR3 reads CASSLGSGGGNTIYF. Here the CDR3 DNA reads TGTGCCAGCAGCTTAGGGTCGGGTGGTGGAAACACCATATATTTT.